The 14 T cell receptor beta chains below all came from one sample that was sequenced in a study of T cell repertoires in cytomegalovirus infection. TCRdb recomputed calls from the reads with MiXCR, one row per CDR3 protein. The table shows under 850,000 distinct CDR3 sequences, with 35% to 45% occurring only once. Sample: PBMCs. The receptor source for this set is a human donor in good health (CMV status not recorded). Some clones in this sample may be carry-over from other donors' samples.

The rearrangement links TRBV11-3 to TRBJ2-1; 8 nucleotides match TRBD1. This CDR3 spans 14 amino acids. V lost 6 bases to trimming and J lost 6 bases; unmatched junction nucleotides: 7. CDR1 SGHNT and CDR2 YENEEA come from the germline V gene. In nucleotides, the CDR3 is TGTGCCAGCAGTACGGACAGGGCGAGCAATGAGCAGTTCTTC. Translating it yields CASSTDRASNEQFF.

This sequence joins TRBV5-4 and TRBJ2-3, with 9 bases identical to TRBD2. V shed 4 bases and J 5 bases; nucleotides not matched to a gene: 8. Germline V gene lookup returns CDR1 SGHNT and CDR2 YYREEE (reference sequence). The CDR3 runs to 15 residues. Here the CDR3 reads CASSPTGLAIDTQYF. In DNA form, the CDR3 reads TGTGCCAGCAGCCCGACGGGACTAGCTATAGATACGCAGTATTTT.

Written as DNA, the CDR3 is TGTGCCAGCAGCTCTCGACTAGCGGGAGGCTTACTAGACACCGGGGAGCTGTTTTTT. Protein: CASSSRLAGGLLDTGELFF. The rearrangement joins TRBV7-2 to TRBJ2-2; TRBD2 matches at 13 bases. Germline loops: CDR1 SGHTA, CDR2 FQGNSA. The CDR3 runs 19 residues. The trim removed 4 bases at V and 3 bases at J, leaving 11 bases unmatched.

This chain joins TRBV2 and TRBJ1-2; D is unresolved. Germline lookup yields CDR1 SNHLY and CDR2 FYNNEI. The CDR3 sequence is 13 residues long. V was clipped by 3 bases and J by 4 bases, with 9 bases between them. The CDR3 here is CASSDSASYGYTF. The CDR3 region has the DNA TGTGCCAGCAGTGATTCGGCGAGCTATGGCTACACCTTC.

This clonotype was detected ten times or more. V and J are TRBV28 and TRBJ2-7; the D is unclear. The CDR3 sequence is 12 residues long. Germline CDR1 reads MDHEN; CDR2 reads SYDVKM. Trimming removed 5 bases from V and 1 base from J, with 6 bases in between. CDR3 in amino acids: CASSKQSYEQYF. DNA for the CDR3: TGTGCCAGCAGTAAACAGTCCTACGAGCAGTACTTC. The full variable domain, completed using reference TRBV28 and TRBJ2-7, is DVKVTQSSRYLVKRTGEKVFLECVQDMDHENMFWYRQDPGLGLRLIYFSYDVKMKEKGDIPEGYSVSREKKERFSLILESASTNQTSMYLCASSKQSYEQYFGPGTRLTVT.

This clonotype occurred a few times. CDR3: CASQRGDTDTQYF. CDR3 nucleotides: TGTGCCTCCCAGCGGGGGGACACAGATACGCAGTATTTT. The rearrangement uses TRBV28 and TRBJ2-3; 9 nucleotides match TRBD2. This CDR3 is built from 13 residues. Trimming removed 11 bases from V and 2 bases from J; junction bases left unmatched: 5. Germline-derived CDR1 and CDR2 are MDHEN and SYDVKM. Variable domain in full (rest from reference TRBV28 and TRBJ2-3): DVKVTQSSRYLVKRTGEKVFLECVQDMDHENMFWYRQDPGLGLRLIYFSYDVKMKEKGDIPEGYSVSREKKERFSLILESASTNQTSMYLCASQRGDTDTQYFGPGTRLTVL.

The chain employs TRBV5-4 and TRBJ2-7; 9 nucleotides align to TRBD2. Unmatched junction bases numbered 12, after V lost 7 bases and J lost 7 bases. This CDR3 is built from 14 residues. In germline, CDR1 is SGHNT, CDR2 YYREEE (reference sequence). The CDR3 nucleotides are TGTGCCAGCGGCCATAGCGGGAGCTCGTTGGAGCAGTACTTC. As protein: CASGHSGSSLEQYF.

This clonotype has just a few counts. V and J are TRBV19 and TRBJ2-1; TRBD1 or TRBD2 may be the D gene (5 bases each). The CDR3 has 16 amino acids. Between the trimmed V and J ends, which lost 2 bases and 0 bases, there was a span of 11 bases. Germline V gene lookup returns CDR1 LNHDA and CDR2 SQIVND (reference sequence). The CDR3 DNA follows: TGTGCCAGTAGTATAATGGGACGGAGCTCCTACAATGAGCAGTTCTTC. Translated, it gives CASSIMGRSSYNEQFF.

There are a few counts of this clonotype. V usage is TRBV7-2 and J usage is TRBJ1-4; D gene uncertain. Trimming removed 5 bases at V and 0 bases at J, with 19 bases between. The CDR3 covers 18 residues. The V gene's germline CDR1 is SGHTA and CDR2 FQGNSA. CDR3 region: CASSRLKPGPATNEKLFF. Written as DNA, the CDR3 is TGTGCCAGCAGCCGCCTCAAACCGGGCCCTGCAACTAATGAAAAACTGTTTTTT.

At least ten counts were recorded for this clonotype. Relative to the germline gene, one junction end is altered; a read error may explain this. The chain links TRBV7-2 to TRBJ1-1, with D hard to call. This CDR3 is built from 14 residues. Germline assignment: CDR1 SGHTA and CDR2 FQGNSA. CDR3 sequence: CASSLARQNTEAFF. For the CDR3, the DNA is TGTGCCAGCAGCCTAGCCAGACAGAACACTGAAGCTTTCTTT.

This clonotype was recorded many times. This chain connects TRBV7-3 to TRBJ2-5; D unresolved. Germline V gives CDR1 SGHTA, CDR2 FQGTGA. V was clipped by 2 bases and J by 5 bases, with 9 bases between them. This CDR3 has 13 amino acids. The CDR3 protein is CASSLGQVETQYF. In DNA, the CDR3 is TGTGCCAGCAGCTTAGGGCAAGTGGAGACCCAGTACTTC.

Ten or more counts support this clonotype. V is TRBV10-3 and J is TRBJ1-1; 8 nucleotides line up with TRBD1. V trimming: 2 bases; J trimming: 8 bases; junction bases outside the gene matches: 10. The CDR3 runs 15 residues. CDR1 and CDR2 from the germline V gene are ENHRY and SYGVKD. In DNA form, the CDR3 reads TGTGCCATCAGTGAGAGAGGGCCAGGACAGGGAGAAGCTTTCTTT. It yields the protein CAISERGPGQGEAFF.

This clonotype was counted many times. This chain joins TRBV7-9 and TRBJ1-1; D is undetermined. The V gene's germline CDR1 is SEHNR and CDR2 FQNEAQ (reference sequence). This CDR3 is 12 amino acids long. V was clipped by 5 bases and J by 3 bases, with 7 bases between them. The CDR3 nucleotides are TGTGCCAGCAGCATAGGCTACACTGAAGCTTTCTTT. Translating it yields CASSIGYTEAFF.

Ten or more counts support this clonotype. The chain carries TRBV7-9 and TRBJ2-5; 7 nucleotides match TRBD1. From germline, CDR1 is SEHNR and CDR2 FQNEAQ (reference sequence). V lost 4 bases to trimming and J lost 5 bases; unmatched junction nucleotides: 10. This CDR3 is built from 15 residues. The CDR3 DNA follows: TGTGCCAGCAGCTCGGACAGGAAGAGTTGGGAGACCCAGTACTTC. Protein: CASSSDRKSWETQYF.